These T cell receptor beta chains were read from a single sample in a study of identical twins' blood T cells. Using its own MiXCR run on the 5' RACE reads, TCRdb lists one record per CDR3 protein. The sample lists fewer than 450,000 distinct CDR3 sequences, 28% occurring once. Sequencing was performed on PBMCs. These receptors were collected from a woman between 18 and 55 years old in good health. Both conserved end residues are part of each CDR3. A D gene is named only where the DNA matches it firmly. Size is stated for part of the rows, as once, few or many counts, or as a class when the clone is expanded.

>TRBJ1-2|NA|few|TRBV29-1
CSVETNPHNYGYTF
TGCAGCGTTGAGACAAACCCCCATAACTATGGCTACACCTTC
>TRBJ2-1|NA|many|TRBV19
CASSIVGGSSYNEQFF
TGTGCCAGTAGTATTGTGGGGGGATCCTCCTACAATGAGCAGTTCTTC
>TRBJ1-3|NA|NA|TRBV20-1
CSARGLLSSGNTIYF
TGCAGTGCTAGAGGTCTACTCAGCTCTGGAAACACCATATATTTT
>TRBJ1-1|NA|many|TRBV3-1
CASSRMGSEAFF
TGTGCCAGCAGCCGGATGGGCTCTGAAGCTTTCTTT
>TRBJ2-2|NA|few|TRBV29-1
CSVEFWVNTGELFF
TGCAGCGTTGAGTTCTGGGTGAACACCGGGGAGCTGTTTTTT
>TRBJ1-2|NA|many|TRBV6-2/TRBV6-3
CASSYQGPNYGYTF
TGTGCCAGCAGTTACCAGGGACCAAACTATGGCTACACCTTC
>TRBJ1-1|TRBD1|NA|TRBV9
CASSVGQGGFYTEAFF
TGTGCCAGCAGCGTAGGACAGGGAGGGTTTTACACTGAAGCTTTCTTT
>TRBJ2-3|NA|few|TRBV7-2
CASSEQGSDTQYF
TGTGCCAGCAGTGAACAGGGATCGGATACGCAGTATTTT
>TRBJ1-2|NA|NA|TRBV7-8
CASSLEGDYGYTF
TGTGCCAGCAGCTTGGAGGGCGACTATGGCTACACCTTC
>TRBJ2-5|NA|NA|TRBV4-2
CASSQVGQVVETQYF
TGTGCCAGCAGCCAAGTGGGGCAGGTTGTGGAGACCCAGTACTTC
>TRBJ1-2|NA|many|TRBV5-1
CASSLAGNYGYTF
TGTGCCAGCAGCTTAGCAGGGAACTATGGCTACACCTTC
>TRBJ2-1|NA|NA|TRBV29-1
CSEGPLNNEQFF
TGCAGCGAGGGCCCACTGAACAATGAGCAGTTCTTC
>TRBJ2-1|TRBD1|few|TRBV5-1
CASSPGQGIGYNEQFF
TGCGCCAGCAGCCCCGGACAGGGAATAGGCTACAATGAGCAGTTCTTC
>TRBJ1-1|NA|NA|TRBV12-3/TRBV12-4
CASSSGIKPFF
TGTGCCAGCAGCTCCGGGATTAAACCTTTCTTT
>TRBJ1-1|NA|few|TRBV20-1
CSAREGGRTEAFF
TGCAGTGCTAGAGAGGGGGGCCGCACTGAAGCTTTCTTT
>TRBJ1-1|NA|many|TRBV28
CASSLTRVAFF
TGTGCCAGCAGTCTGACGCGGGTAGCTTTCTTT
>TRBJ1-5|NA|NA|TRBV7-9
CASSLKGPSGNQPQHF
TGTGCCAGCAGCTTAAAAGGCCCATCGGGTAATCAGCCCCAGCATTTT
>TRBJ2-1|TRBD2|NA|TRBV6-4
CASSVQRGGHNEQFF
TGTGCCAGCAGTGTCCAGCGGGGGGGCCACAATGAGCAGTTCTTC
>TRBJ1-1|NA|NA|TRBV3-1
CSSSHAHTSPNTEAFF
TGTTCCAGCAGCCATGCCCACACCTCGCCGAACACTGAAGCTTTCTTT
>TRBJ1-3|NA|once|TRBV11-2
CASSLRRAISGNTIYF
TGTGCCAGCAGCTTACGTCGGGCGATCTCTGGAAACACCATATATTTT
>TRBJ1-5|NA|NA|TRBV2
CASSINGPQQPQHF
TGTGCCAGCAGTATAAATGGACCTCAGCAGCCCCAGCATTTT
>TRBJ2-7|NA|NA|TRBV19
CASSIAGQTYEQYF
TGTGCCAGTAGTATAGCGGGGCAGACCTACGAGCAGTACTTC
>TRBJ2-2|NA|NA|TRBV12-5
CASRRGADTGELFF
TGTGCTAGTAGAAGGGGGGCCGACACCGGGGAGCTGTTTTTT
>TRBJ1-5|NA|NA|TRBV20-1
CSAGGVYQPQHF
TGCAGTGCAGGGGGTGTCTACCAGCCCCAGCATTTT
>TRBJ2-7|NA|few|TRBV6-2/TRBV6-3
CASSPPSGNYEQYF
TGTGCCAGCAGTCCCCCATCGGGGAACTACGAGCAGTACTTC
>TRBJ2-3|NA|NA|TRBV4-2
CTSSQGREAAQYF
TGTACCAGCAGCCAAGGCAGGGAGGCAGCGCAGTATTTT
>TRBJ1-1|NA|NA|TRBV11-2
CASSLSGRSNAEAFF
TGTGCCAGCAGCTTATCCGGTCGATCGAACGCTGAAGCTTTCTTT
>TRBJ2-3|NA|NA|TRBV7-2
CASSSQTTDTQYF
TGTGCCAGCAGCTCCCAGACCACAGATACGCAGTATTTT
>TRBJ2-2|TRBD1|NA|TRBV6-1
CASSEVPGGPTGELFF
TGTGCCAGCAGTGAAGTTCCAGGGGGCCCCACCGGGGAGCTGTTTTTT
>TRBJ1-1|NA|NA|TRBV10-3
CAIRKNRNTEAFF
TGTGCCATCAGGAAGAATAGGAACACTGAAGCTTTCTTT
>TRBJ1-5|TRBD1|NA|TRBV5-6
CASSSGTGGQPQHF
TGTGCCAGCAGCTCCGGGACAGGGGGTCAGCCCCAGCATTTT
>TRBJ2-7|TRBD1|NA|TRBV27
CASSYGGQGYEQYF
TGTGCCAGCAGTTACGGGGGACAGGGGTACGAGCAGTACTTC
>TRBJ1-2|TRBD1|few|TRBV20-1
CSASGTGERYGYTF
TGCAGTGCTAGTGGGACAGGGGAGCGGTATGGCTACACCTTC
>TRBJ2-1|NA|few|TRBV20-1
CSASGTIILEQFF
TGCAGTGCCTCCGGGACCATTATTCTTGAGCAGTTCTTC
>TRBJ2-2|NA|NA|TRBV4-3
CASSQDLLNTGELFF
TGCGCCAGCAGCCAAGATCTCTTGAACACCGGGGAGCTGTTTTTT
>TRBJ1-5|NA|NA|TRBV6-5
CASSYRVGQPQHF
TGTGCCAGCAGTTACAGGGTTGGGCAGCCCCAGCATTTT
>TRBJ1-4|NA|NA|TRBV29-1
CSVEDGREKLFF
TGCAGCGTTGAAGACGGGCGAGAAAAACTGTTTTTT
>TRBJ1-6|NA|NA|TRBV12-3/TRBV12-4
CASSFPRGSLHF
TGTGCCAGCAGTTTCCCCCGGGGATCCCTCCACTTT
>TRBJ2-7|TRBD2|few|TRBV11-2
CASSLEPGLLNEQYF
TGTGCCAGCAGCTTAGAACCGGGACTACTAAACGAGCAGTACTTC
>TRBJ1-3|NA|NA|TRBV5-1
CASSLGQLGSSGNTIYF
TGCGCCAGCAGCCTAGGACAGCTTGGGAGCTCTGGAAACACCATATATTTT
>TRBJ1-1|TRBD1|NA|TRBV13
CASSLGRTGPITAFF
TGTGCCAGCAGCTTAGGACGGACAGGACCGATTACAGCTTTCTTT
>TRBJ1-5|NA|NA|TRBV23-1
CASSQYENGAQHF
TGCGCCAGCAGTCAATATGAAAATGGGGCCCAGCATTTT
>TRBJ1-2|NA|NA|TRBV5-1
CASSLDLPNYGYTF
TGCGCCAGCAGCTTGGATCTCCCTAACTATGGCTACACCTTC
>TRBJ2-6|NA|few|TRBV19
CASSRGSGANVLTF
TGTGCCAGTAGTCGGGGCTCTGGGGCCAACGTCCTGACTTTC
>TRBJ2-3|NA|many|TRBV28
CASSSGAVRDTQYF
TGTGCCAGCAGTTCCGGAGCGGTCAGAGATACGCAGTATTTT
>TRBJ1-3|NA|few|TRBV6-6
CASSTRDTGNTIYF
TGTGCCAGCAGTACCCGGGACACTGGAAACACCATATATTTT
>TRBJ2-1|NA|many|TRBV20-1
CSAVPILPPYNEQFF
TGCAGTGCCGTACCGATACTTCCACCCTACAATGAGCAGTTCTTC
>TRBJ2-2|NA|NA|TRBV6-2/TRBV6-3
CASSYSPPRDYSNTGELFF
TGTGCCAGCAGTTACTCGCCCCCACGCGACTACTCGAACACCGGGGAGCTGTTTTTT
>TRBJ1-4|NA|few|TRBV29-1
CSVGRENEKLFF
TGCAGCGTTGGCAGGGAGAATGAAAAACTGTTTTTT
>TRBJ2-1|TRBD1|few|TRBV6-2/TRBV6-3
CASRGQGDGEQFF
TGTGCCAGCAGAGGACAGGGTGACGGTGAGCAGTTCTTC
>TRBJ2-7|NA|few|TRBV4-3
CASSQEFPDHEQYF
TGCGCCAGCAGCCAAGAATTCCCGGACCACGAGCAGTACTTC
>TRBJ1-5|NA|few|TRBV7-9
CASSLPDQPQHF
TGTGCCAGCAGCTTACCAGATCAGCCCCAGCATTTT
>TRBJ1-2|TRBD1|NA|TRBV9
CASSVEGAAYGYTF
TGTGCCAGCAGCGTAGAGGGGGCGGCGTACGGCTACACCTTC